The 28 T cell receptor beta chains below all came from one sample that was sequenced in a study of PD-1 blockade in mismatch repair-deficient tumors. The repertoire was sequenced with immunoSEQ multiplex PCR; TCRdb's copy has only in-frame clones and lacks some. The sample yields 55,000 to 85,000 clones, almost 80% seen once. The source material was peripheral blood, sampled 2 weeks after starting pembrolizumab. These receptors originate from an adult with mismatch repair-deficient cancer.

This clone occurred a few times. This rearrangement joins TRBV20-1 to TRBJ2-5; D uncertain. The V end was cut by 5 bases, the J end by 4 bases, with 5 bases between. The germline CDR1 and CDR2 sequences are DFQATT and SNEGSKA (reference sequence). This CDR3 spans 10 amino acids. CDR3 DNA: TGCAGTGCTGCAAGAGAGACCCAGTACTTC. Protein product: CSAARETQYF.

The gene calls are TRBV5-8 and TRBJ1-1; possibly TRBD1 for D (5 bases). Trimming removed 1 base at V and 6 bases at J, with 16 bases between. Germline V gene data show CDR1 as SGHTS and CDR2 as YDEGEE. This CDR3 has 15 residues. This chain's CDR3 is CASSLRYSGVSEAFF. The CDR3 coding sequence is TGTGCCAGCAGCTTGAGATATTCGGGGGTCTCTGAAGCTTTCTTT. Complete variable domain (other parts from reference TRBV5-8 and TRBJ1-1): EAGVTQSPTHLIKTRGQQATLRCSPISGHTSVYWYQQALGLGLQFLLWYDEGEERNRGNFPPRFSGRQFPNYSSELNVNALELEDSALYLCASSLRYSGVSEAFFGQGTRLTVV.

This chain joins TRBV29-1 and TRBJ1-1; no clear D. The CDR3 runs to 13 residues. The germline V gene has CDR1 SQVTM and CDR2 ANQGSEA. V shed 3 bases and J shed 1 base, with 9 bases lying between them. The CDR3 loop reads CSVEGAANTEAFF. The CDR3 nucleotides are TGCAGCGTTGAGGGCGCCGCGAACACTGAAGCTTTCTTT.

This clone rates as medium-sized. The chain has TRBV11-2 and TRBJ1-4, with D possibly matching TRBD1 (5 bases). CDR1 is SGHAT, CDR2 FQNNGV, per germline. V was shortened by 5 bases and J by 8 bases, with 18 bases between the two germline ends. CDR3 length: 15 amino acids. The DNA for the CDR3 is TGTGCCAGCAGCATCGCCGGGGCAGTAAGCGAAAAACTGTTTTTT. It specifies CASSIAGAVSEKLFF.

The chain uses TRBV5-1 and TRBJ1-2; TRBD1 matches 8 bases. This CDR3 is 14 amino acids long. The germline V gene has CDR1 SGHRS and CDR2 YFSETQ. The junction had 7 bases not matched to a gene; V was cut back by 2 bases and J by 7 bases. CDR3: CASSLRTGTVGYTF. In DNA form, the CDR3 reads TGCGCCAGCAGCTTAAGGACAGGGACCGTTGGCTACACCTTC.

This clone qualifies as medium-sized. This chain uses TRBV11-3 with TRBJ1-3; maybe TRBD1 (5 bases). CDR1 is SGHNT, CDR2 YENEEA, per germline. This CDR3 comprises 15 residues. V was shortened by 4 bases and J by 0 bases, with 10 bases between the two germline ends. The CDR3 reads CASSSQGNSGNTIYF. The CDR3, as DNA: TGTGCCAGCAGCTCTCAGGGCAACTCTGGAAACACCATATATTTT.

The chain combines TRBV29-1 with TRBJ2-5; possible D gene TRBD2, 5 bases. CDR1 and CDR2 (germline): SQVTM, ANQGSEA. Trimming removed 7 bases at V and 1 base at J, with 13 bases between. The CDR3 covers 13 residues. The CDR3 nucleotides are TGCAGCGCATCGAGCGGATTCCAAGAGACCCAGTACTTC. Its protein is CSASSGFQETQYF. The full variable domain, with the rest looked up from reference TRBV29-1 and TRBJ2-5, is SAVISQKPSRDICQRGTSLTIQCQVDSQVTMMFWYRQQPGQSLTLIATANQGSEATYESGFVIDKFPISRPNLTFSTLTVSNMSPEDSSIYLCSASSGFQETQYFGPGTRLLVL.

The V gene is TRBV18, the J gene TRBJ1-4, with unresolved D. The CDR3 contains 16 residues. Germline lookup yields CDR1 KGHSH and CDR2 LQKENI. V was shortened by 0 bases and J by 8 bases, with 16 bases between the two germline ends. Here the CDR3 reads CASSPPNKPGGEKLFF. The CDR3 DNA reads TGTGCCAGCTCACCACCTAACAAGCCCGGCGGCGAAAAACTGTTTTTT.

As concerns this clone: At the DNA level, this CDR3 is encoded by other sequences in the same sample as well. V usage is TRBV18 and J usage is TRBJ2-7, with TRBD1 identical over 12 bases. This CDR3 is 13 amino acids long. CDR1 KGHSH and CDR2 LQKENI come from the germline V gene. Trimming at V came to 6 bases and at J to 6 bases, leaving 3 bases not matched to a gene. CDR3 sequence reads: CASSPGQGAEQYF. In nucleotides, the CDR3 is TGTGCCAGCTCGCCGGGACAGGGGGCCGAGCAGTACTTC.

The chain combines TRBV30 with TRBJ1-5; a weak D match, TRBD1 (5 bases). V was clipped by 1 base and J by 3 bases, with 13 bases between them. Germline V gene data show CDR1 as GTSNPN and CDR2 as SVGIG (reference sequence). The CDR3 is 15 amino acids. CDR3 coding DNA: TGTGCCTGGAGTGCCGGGACGGGATACAATCAGCCCCAGCATTTT. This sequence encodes CAWSAGTGYNQPQHF.

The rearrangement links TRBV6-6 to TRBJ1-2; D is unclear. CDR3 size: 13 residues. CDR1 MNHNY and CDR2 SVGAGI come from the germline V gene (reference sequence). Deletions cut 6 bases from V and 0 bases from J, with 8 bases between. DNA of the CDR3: TGTGCCAGCAGGGTTTCAGCTAACTATGGCTACACCTTC. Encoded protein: CASRVSANYGYTF.

This chain's CDR3 is CSVLSNTEAFF. In DNA, the CDR3 is TGCAGCGTTCTCAGTAACACTGAAGCTTTCTTT. V is TRBV29-1 and J is TRBJ1-1; no reliable D call. V was pared by 5 bases and J by 2 bases, with 6 bases between. Germline V CDR1 and CDR2: SQVTM, ANQGSEA. The CDR3 covers 11 residues.

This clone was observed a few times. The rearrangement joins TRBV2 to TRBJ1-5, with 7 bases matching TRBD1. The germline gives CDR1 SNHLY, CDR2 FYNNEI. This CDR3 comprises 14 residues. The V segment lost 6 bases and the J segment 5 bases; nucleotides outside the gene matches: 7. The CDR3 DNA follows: TGTGCCAGCAGGTCCTACAGGGGAGATCAGCCCCAGCATTTT. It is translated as CASRSYRGDQPQHF.

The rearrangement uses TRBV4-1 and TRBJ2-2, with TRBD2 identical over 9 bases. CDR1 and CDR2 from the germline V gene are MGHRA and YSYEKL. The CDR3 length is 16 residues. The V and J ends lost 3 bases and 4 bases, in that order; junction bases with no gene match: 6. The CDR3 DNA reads TGCGCCAGCAGCCAGGTAGCGGGAGCGGGCACCGGGGAGCTGTTTTTT. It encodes CASSQVAGAGTGELFF.

The CDR3 bases are TGTGCCAGTAAGGCAGGGGGCCGGAATGAAAAACTGTTTTTT. This sequence encodes CASKAGGRNEKLFF. This rearrangement joins TRBV7-9 to TRBJ1-4; 8 bases align to TRBD1. V gave up 9 bases and J gave up 5 bases; unmatched junction bases: 8. Germline CDR1 is SEHNR and CDR2 is FQNEAQ (reference sequence). The CDR3 is made up of 14 amino acids. The full variable domain, with the rest looked up from reference TRBV7-9 and TRBJ1-4, is DTGVSQNPRHKITKRGQNVTFRCDPISEHNRLYWYRQTLGQGPEFLTYFQNEAQLEKSRLLSDRFSAERPKGSFSTLEIQRTEQGDSAMYLCASKAGGRNEKLFFGSGTQLSVL.

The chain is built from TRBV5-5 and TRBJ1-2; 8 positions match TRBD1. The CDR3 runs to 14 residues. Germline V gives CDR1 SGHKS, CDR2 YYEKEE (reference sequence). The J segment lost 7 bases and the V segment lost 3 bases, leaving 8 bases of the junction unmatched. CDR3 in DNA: TGTGCCAGCAGCTCTTCAGGGGGCTATGGTGGCTACACCTTC. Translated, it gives CASSSSGGYGGYTF. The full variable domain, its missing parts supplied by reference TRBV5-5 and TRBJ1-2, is DAGVTQSPTHLIKTRGQQVTLRCSPISGHKSVSWYQQVLGQGPQFIFQYYEKEERGRGNFPDRFSARQFPNYSSELNVNALLLGDSALYLCASSSSGGYGGYTFGSGTRLTVV.

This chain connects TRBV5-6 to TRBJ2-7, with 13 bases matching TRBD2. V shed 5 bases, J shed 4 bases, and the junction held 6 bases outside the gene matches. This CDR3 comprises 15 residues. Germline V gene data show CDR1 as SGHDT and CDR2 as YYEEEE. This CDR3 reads CASSLPTSGRYEQYF. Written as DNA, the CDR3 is TGTGCCAGCAGTCTTCCGACTAGCGGGAGGTACGAGCAGTACTTC.

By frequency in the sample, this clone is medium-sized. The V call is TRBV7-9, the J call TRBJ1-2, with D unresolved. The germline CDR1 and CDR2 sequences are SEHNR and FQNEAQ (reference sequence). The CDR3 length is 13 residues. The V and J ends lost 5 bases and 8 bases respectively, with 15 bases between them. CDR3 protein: CASSPRSAAGYTF. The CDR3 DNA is TGTGCCAGCAGCCCTAGGTCGGCGGCGGGCTACACCTTC.

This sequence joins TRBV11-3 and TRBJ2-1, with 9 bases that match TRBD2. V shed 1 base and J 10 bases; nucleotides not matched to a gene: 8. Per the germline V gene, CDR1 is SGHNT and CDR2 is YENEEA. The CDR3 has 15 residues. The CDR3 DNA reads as TGTGCCAGCAGCTTAGTAGCGGGAGTGGGTGGCGAGCAGTTCTTC. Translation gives CASSLVAGVGGEQFF.

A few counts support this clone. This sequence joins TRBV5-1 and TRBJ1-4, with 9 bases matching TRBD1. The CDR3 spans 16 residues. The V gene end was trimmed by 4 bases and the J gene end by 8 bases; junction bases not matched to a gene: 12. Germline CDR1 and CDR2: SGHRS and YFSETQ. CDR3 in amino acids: CASSSGNRGLGEKLFF. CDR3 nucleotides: TGCGCCAGCAGCAGCGGAAACAGGGGGCTTGGCGAAAAACTGTTTTTT.

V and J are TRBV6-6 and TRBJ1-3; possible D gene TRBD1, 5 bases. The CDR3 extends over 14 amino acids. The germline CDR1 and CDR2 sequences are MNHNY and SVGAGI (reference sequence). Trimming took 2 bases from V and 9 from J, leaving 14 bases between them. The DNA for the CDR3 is TGTGCCAGCAGTTACGAGGGATTCGGGGCCACCATATATTTT. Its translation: CASSYEGFGATIYF.

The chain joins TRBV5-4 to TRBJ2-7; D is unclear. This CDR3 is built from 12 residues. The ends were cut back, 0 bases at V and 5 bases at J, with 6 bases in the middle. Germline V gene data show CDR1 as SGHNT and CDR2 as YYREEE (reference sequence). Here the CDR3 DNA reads TGTGCCAGCAGCTTGGTCGGCGACGAGCAGTACTTC. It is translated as CASSLVGDEQYF. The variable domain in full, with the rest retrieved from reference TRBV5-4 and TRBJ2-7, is ETGVTQSPTHLIKTRGQQVTLRCSSQSGHNTVSWYQQALGQGPQFIFQYYREEENGRGNFPPRFSGLQFPNYSSELNVNALELDDSALYLCASSLVGDEQYFGPGTRLTVT.

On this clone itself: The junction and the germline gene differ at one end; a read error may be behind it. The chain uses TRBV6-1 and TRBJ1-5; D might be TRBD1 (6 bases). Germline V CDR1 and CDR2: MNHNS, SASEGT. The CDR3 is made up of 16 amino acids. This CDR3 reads CASREGTGRSNQPQHF. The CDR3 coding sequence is TGTGCCAGCAGGGAAGGAACAGGGCGTAGCAATCAGCCCCAGCATTTT.

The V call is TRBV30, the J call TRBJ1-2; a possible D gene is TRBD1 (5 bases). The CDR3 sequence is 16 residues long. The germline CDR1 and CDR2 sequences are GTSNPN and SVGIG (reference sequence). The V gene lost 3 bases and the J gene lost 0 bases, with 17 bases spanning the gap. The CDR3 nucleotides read TGTGCCTGGAGACAACCGGGGCTCCTCGCTAACTATGGCTACACCTTC. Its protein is CAWRQPGLLANYGYTF.

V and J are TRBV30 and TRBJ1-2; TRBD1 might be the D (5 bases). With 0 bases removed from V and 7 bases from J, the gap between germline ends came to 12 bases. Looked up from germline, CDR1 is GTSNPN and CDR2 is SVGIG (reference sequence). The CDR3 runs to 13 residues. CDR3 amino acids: CAWSVSRGSGYTF. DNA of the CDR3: TGTGCCTGGAGTGTTTCTAGGGGCTCTGGCTACACCTTC.

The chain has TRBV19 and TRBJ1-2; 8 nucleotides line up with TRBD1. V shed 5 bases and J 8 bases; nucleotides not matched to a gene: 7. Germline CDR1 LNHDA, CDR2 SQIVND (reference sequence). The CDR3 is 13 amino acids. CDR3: CASSPRTGRGYTF. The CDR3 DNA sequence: TGTGCCAGTAGTCCCCGGACAGGGCGAGGCTACACCTTC.

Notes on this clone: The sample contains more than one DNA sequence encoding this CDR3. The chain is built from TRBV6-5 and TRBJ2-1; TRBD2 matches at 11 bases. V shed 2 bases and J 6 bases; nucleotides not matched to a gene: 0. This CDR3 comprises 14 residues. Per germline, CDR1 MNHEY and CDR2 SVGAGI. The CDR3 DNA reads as TGTGCCAGCAGTTACGGGACTAGCGGCAATGAGCAGTTCTTC. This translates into CASSYGTSGNEQFF.

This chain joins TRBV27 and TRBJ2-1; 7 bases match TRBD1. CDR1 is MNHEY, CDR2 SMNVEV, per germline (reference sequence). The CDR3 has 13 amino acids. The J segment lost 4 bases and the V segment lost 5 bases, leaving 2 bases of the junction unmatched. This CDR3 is CASSPTGYNEQFF. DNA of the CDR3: TGTGCCAGCAGTCCGACAGGGTACAATGAGCAGTTCTTC.